This T cell receptor beta chain came from a study of blood T cells in healthy people across ages. Findings and limits, study-wide: PBMCs left unsorted prevented a conclusive naive versus antigen-experienced comparison.

Next came a second PCR, run for roughly 6 to 11 cycles, which used a sample-barcoded 5' primer along with a J-beta primer mix. A template-switch adaptor with 12 random nucleotides tagged each cDNA molecule. MiXCR, run by TCRdb on the 5' RACE reads, gives a single entry per CDR3 protein. The table lists about 320,000 distinct CDR3 sequences, about 25% of them singletons. From germline, CDR1 is LGHDT and CDR2 YNNKEL (reference sequence). The length of the CDR3 is 13 residues. V lost 4 bases and J lost 3, with 9 bases in between. As for this clonotype: As yet, its antigen is unknown.

The receptor was derived from a woman between 65 and 79 years old in good health. Material for sequencing was blood. This rearrangement joins TRBV3-1 to TRBJ1-1; D gene unclear. CDR3 in amino acids: CASSRAEDTEAFF. For the CDR3, the DNA is TGTGCCAGCAGCCGGGCCGAGGACACTGAAGCTTTCTTT.